The rows below give T cell receptor beta chains drawn from one sample of a study of shared clonotypes between healthy human individuals. Libraries were prepared by immunoSEQ multiplex PCR; TCRdb keeps only in-frame clonotypes and omits some of them. The data show 2.3 million or so clones, 85% to 95% seen once. Material: naive CD4+ T cells from PBMCs. These receptors were taken from a man aged 18 to 30 in good health. Some clones in this sample may be carry-over from other donors' samples. Both conserved end residues are part of each CDR3. The order of the fields is CDR3 protein, V gene, J gene.

cdr3_aa: CASSFGPINTGELFF
v_call: TRBV5-6
j_call: TRBJ2-2

cdr3_aa: CASSLGVGNYYEQYF
v_call: TRBV7-2
j_call: TRBJ2-7

cdr3_aa: CASISADRGGEQYF
v_call: TRBV28
j_call: TRBJ2-7

cdr3_aa: CASSQSRPFNQPQHF
v_call: TRBV23-1
j_call: TRBJ1-5

cdr3_aa: CASSPQPSSGNTIYF
v_call: TRBV9
j_call: TRBJ1-3

cdr3_aa: CASSSPGGRTSTDTQYF
v_call: TRBV7-8
j_call: TRBJ2-3

cdr3_aa: CASSFPGQLAKNIQYF
v_call: TRBV6-5
j_call: TRBJ2-4

cdr3_aa: CASSFAETGGTEAFF
v_call: TRBV5-4
j_call: TRBJ1-1

cdr3_aa: CASSVEGYGYTF
v_call: TRBV2
j_call: TRBJ1-2

cdr3_aa: CASSFFHFGNTIYF
v_call: TRBV5-6
j_call: TRBJ1-3

cdr3_aa: CASSVLAGSDEQYF
v_call: TRBV9
j_call: TRBJ2-7

cdr3_aa: CAISARGLESHEQYF
v_call: TRBV10-3
j_call: TRBJ2-7

cdr3_aa: CASRADRFVQYF
v_call: TRBV6-5
j_call: TRBJ2-7

cdr3_aa: CASSINPYNEQFF
v_call: TRBV19
j_call: TRBJ2-1

cdr3_aa: CASSFYPRVEGAGTDTQYF
v_call: TRBV11-2
j_call: TRBJ2-3

cdr3_aa: CASSLGRNTGELFF
v_call: TRBV7-3
j_call: TRBJ2-2

cdr3_aa: CASSPGVGGPYQETQYF
v_call: TRBV7-6
j_call: TRBJ2-5

cdr3_aa: CASSLGTGGSGNTIYF
v_call: TRBV5-1
j_call: TRBJ1-3

cdr3_aa: CASSINEQFF
v_call: TRBV28
j_call: TRBJ2-1

cdr3_aa: CASSFGAGNTIYF
v_call: TRBV28
j_call: TRBJ1-3

cdr3_aa: CASRTSGIPTTGELFF
v_call: TRBV5-1
j_call: TRBJ2-2

cdr3_aa: CATLLETSVYNEQFF
v_call: TRBV6-5
j_call: TRBJ2-1

cdr3_aa: CAWTGAGAITDTQYF
v_call: TRBV30
j_call: TRBJ2-3

cdr3_aa: CASSRDKDQPQHF
v_call: TRBV5-6
j_call: TRBJ1-5

cdr3_aa: CASRRTGGYGYTF
v_call: TRBV27
j_call: TRBJ1-2

cdr3_aa: CASSKEAGCNYGYTF
v_call: TRBV21-1
j_call: TRBJ1-2

cdr3_aa: CASSLDRSYGYTF
v_call: TRBV7-2
j_call: TRBJ1-2

cdr3_aa: CASSPGGDRDTYEQYF
v_call: TRBV28
j_call: TRBJ2-7

cdr3_aa: CASSPELAQETQYF
v_call: TRBV7-9
j_call: TRBJ2-5

cdr3_aa: CASSYPAGYGYTF
v_call: TRBV6-5
j_call: TRBJ1-2